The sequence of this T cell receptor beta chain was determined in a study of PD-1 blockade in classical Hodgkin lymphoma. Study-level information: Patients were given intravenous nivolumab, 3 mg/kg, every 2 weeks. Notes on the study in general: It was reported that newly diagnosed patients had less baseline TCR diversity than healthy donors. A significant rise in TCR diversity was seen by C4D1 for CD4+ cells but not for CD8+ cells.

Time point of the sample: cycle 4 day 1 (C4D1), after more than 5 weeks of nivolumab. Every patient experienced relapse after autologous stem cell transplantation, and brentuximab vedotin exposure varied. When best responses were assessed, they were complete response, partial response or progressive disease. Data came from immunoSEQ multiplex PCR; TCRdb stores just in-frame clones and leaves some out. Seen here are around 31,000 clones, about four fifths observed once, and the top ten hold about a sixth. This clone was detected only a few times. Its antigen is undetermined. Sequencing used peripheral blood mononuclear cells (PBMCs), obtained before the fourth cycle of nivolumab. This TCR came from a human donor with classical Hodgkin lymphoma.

DNA of the CDR3: TGTGCCACCAGCAAACCTGGACAGGGCCGGTCAGGGGAGCTGTTTTTT. It codes for CATSKPGQGRSGELFF. The rearrangement links TRBV15 to TRBJ2-2, with 8 bases fitting TRBD1. This CDR3 spans 16 amino acids. Germline V gene sequence: CDR1 LNHNV, CDR2 YYDKDF (reference sequence). V lost 4 bases and J lost 8; bases outside the gene matches: 12.